A selection of T cell receptor beta chains follows, all from one sample in a study of identical twins. TCRdb passed the 5' RACE reads through MiXCR, listing each CDR3 protein once. The table has around 1.7 million distinct CDR3 sequences, about 32% seen once. Sequencing was done on a sample of cord blood. These receptors originate from a newborn girl in good health. The CDR3 runs from the conserved cysteine through the conserved F or W. The D gene is left open where the match is weak. The size entry is marked missing in some rows and otherwise reads once, few, many or a size class.

cdr3_length	d_call	v_call	clone_size	j_call	cdr3_nt	cdr3_aa
17	-	TRBV20-1	-	TRBJ2-1	TGCAGTGCTAGAGGACCGCTAGTGTGGGGAATCTACAATGAGCAGTTCTTC	CSARGPLVWGIYNEQFF
17	TRBD2	TRBV20-1	-	TRBJ2-3	TGCAGTGCTAGAGATAGGACTAGCGGGAGTGGTACAGATACGCAGTATTTT	CSARDRTSGSGTDTQYF
15	-	TRBV18	-	TRBJ1-1	TGTGCCAGCTCACTGACACAGTGGGAGAACACTGAAGCTTTCTTT	CASSLTQWENTEAFF
15	TRBD1	TRBV12-5	few	TRBJ2-1	TGTGCTAGTGGTTTGGGGACAGGGGGCTACAATGAGCAGTTCTTC	CASGLGTGGYNEQFF
15	-	TRBV20-1	few	TRBJ1-2	TGCAGTGCTAGTAGCGGTAGGGGGTCGGTGCATGGCTACACCTTC	CSASSGRGSVHGYTF
14	-	TRBV4-1	-	TRBJ2-5	TGCGCCAGCAGCCAAGTGATTCAGGGAGAGACCCAGTACTTC	CASSQVIQGETQYF
13	-	TRBV10-3	-	TRBJ2-3	TGTGCCATCAGTGAGAACCCACGGGATACGCAGTATTTT	CAISENPRDTQYF
16	-	TRBV12-3/TRBV12-4	few	TRBJ1-6	TGTGCCAGCAGTTTGGGTGGTGTTTTGGGTAATTCACCCCTCCACTTT	CASSLGGVLGNSPLHF
13	TRBD1	TRBV20-1	-	TRBJ2-7	TGCAGTGCTAGGAGGGACAGGCACAATGAGCAGTACTTC	CSARRDRHNEQYF
15	-	TRBV27	-	TRBJ2-4	TGTGCCGGCAGTTTATTCGCGGTTGCCAAAAACATTCAGTACTTC	CAGSLFAVAKNIQYF
16	-	TRBV5-1	-	TRBJ2-4	TGCGCCAGCAGCGCCCCCATGACGGAGCCCAAAAACGTTCAGTACTTC	CASSAPMTEPKNVQYF
15	-	TRBV4-1	few	TRBJ2-7	TGCGCCAGCAGCCCGGGATATGGGAGCTCCTACGAGCAGTACTTC	CASSPGYGSSYEQYF
15	-	TRBV7-9	-	TRBJ1-4	TGTGCCAGCAGCTTCGGGATAGGGCTGAATGAAAAACTGTTTTTT	CASSFGIGLNEKLFF
19	-	TRBV5-1	-	TRBJ2-7	TGCGCCAGCAGCTTGGAGCCTCGGGGGCGTATGCAACCAGCCTACGAGCAGTACTTC	CASSLEPRGRMQPAYEQYF
19	TRBD1	TRBV20-1	-	TRBJ1-6	TGCAGTGCCCAGGCCCGGGACAGACAACATGGCTCCGATAATTCACCCCTCCACTTT	CSAQARDRQHGSDNSPLHF
13	-	TRBV4-2	few	TRBJ2-5	TGTGCCAGCAGCCAAGCGGCGACTAGTGAGCAGTACTTC	CASSQAATSEQYF
15	-	TRBV27	-	TRBJ1-6	TGTGCCAGCAGTTTATTTCCCAGGGAAAATTCACCCCCCCACTTT	CASSLFPRENSPPHF
15	-	TRBV5-1	-	TRBJ1-5	TGCGCCAGCAGCCCACTACCGCTTAGCAATCAGCCCCAGCATTTT	CASSPLPLSNQPQHF
16	TRBD2	TRBV4-1	few	TRBJ2-3	TGCGCCAGCAGCCCAGCGGGGGGGCTTCGCACAGATACGCAGTATTTT	CASSPAGGLRTDTQYF
12	-	TRBV10-1	-	TRBJ1-5	TGCGCCAGATCGCGCCTTCGTCAGCCCCAGCATTTT	CARSRLRQPQHF
12	-	TRBV4-1	-	TRBJ1-5	TGCGCCAGCAACCACCCGAGGGGACCCCAGCATTTT	CASNHPRGPQHF
18	-	TRBV11-2	-	TRBJ2-3	TGTGCCAGCAGCTTAGCCGCGGGCCTAGGGACTAGCACAGATACGCAGTATTTT	CASSLAAGLGTSTDTQYF
17	TRBD2	TRBV4-2	many	TRBJ2-7	TGTGCCAGCAGCCAAGATTTGGCCGGGAGGGTCTCCTACGAGCAGTACTTC	CASSQDLAGRVSYEQYF
11	-	TRBV19	-	TRBJ2-5	TGTGCCAGTAGTACTCCGGGACTGAAGTACTTC	CASSTPGLKYF
15	TRBD2	TRBV5-1	once	TRBJ2-7	TGCGCCAGCAGCTCCGAGCGGGGGCCCTACAATGAGCAGTACTTC	CASSSERGPYNEQYF
15	-	TRBV10-3	-	TRBJ1-5	TGTGCCATCAGGGGGGAGCGGGTTGTCACAGATACGCAGCATTTT	CAIRGERVVTDTQHF
13	-	TRBV30	-	TRBJ2-2	TGTGCCTGGAGTCCTCTGAACACCGGGGAGCTGTTTTTT	CAWSPLNTGELFF
17	-	TRBV7-9	-	TRBJ2-1	TGTGCCAGCAGCTTTAAACCCCAGGGGAAGTCTTACAATGAGCAGTTCTTC	CASSFKPQGKSYNEQFF
14	TRBD2	TRBV25-1	few	TRBJ2-1	TGTGCCAGCAGTGGTCTAGCGGGAGCCCATGAGCAGTTCTTC	CASSGLAGAHEQFF
14	-	TRBV12-5	-	TRBJ2-1	TGTGCTAGTGCTGTCCAGAGTGTATACAATGAGCAGTTCTTC	CASAVQSVYNEQFF
13	-	TRBV6-6	few	TRBJ1-5	TGTGCCAGCAGTGGAGACCATGCGGAGCCCCAGCATTTT	CASSGDHAEPQHF
11	-	TRBV12-3/TRBV12-4	few	TRBJ1-2	TGTGCCAGCAGCAATGGGTATGGCTACACCTTC	CASSNGYGYTF
16	-	TRBV4-2	-	TRBJ1-4	TGTGCCAGCAGCCCCCAGGGTGATGGAGGGGATGAAAAACTGTTTTTT	CASSPQGDGGDEKLFF
15	-	TRBV20-1	-	TRBJ2-3	TGCAGTGCTAGGTTGATGGGACCCCCGGGAAATACGCAGTATTTT	CSARLMGPPGNTQYF
12	-	TRBV20-1	few	TRBJ2-7	TGCAGTGCTAGTTTAGGAGACTACGAGCAGTACTTC	CSASLGDYEQYF
15	-	TRBV3-1	-	TRBJ2-3	TGTGCCAGCAGCCAAGATCCCCGGGGACCAGATACGCAGTATTTT	CASSQDPRGPDTQYF
14	-	TRBV4-1	-	TRBJ1-1	TGCGCCAGCAGCCACAGGTGGTGGGGAACTGAAGCTTTCTTT	CASSHRWWGTEAFF